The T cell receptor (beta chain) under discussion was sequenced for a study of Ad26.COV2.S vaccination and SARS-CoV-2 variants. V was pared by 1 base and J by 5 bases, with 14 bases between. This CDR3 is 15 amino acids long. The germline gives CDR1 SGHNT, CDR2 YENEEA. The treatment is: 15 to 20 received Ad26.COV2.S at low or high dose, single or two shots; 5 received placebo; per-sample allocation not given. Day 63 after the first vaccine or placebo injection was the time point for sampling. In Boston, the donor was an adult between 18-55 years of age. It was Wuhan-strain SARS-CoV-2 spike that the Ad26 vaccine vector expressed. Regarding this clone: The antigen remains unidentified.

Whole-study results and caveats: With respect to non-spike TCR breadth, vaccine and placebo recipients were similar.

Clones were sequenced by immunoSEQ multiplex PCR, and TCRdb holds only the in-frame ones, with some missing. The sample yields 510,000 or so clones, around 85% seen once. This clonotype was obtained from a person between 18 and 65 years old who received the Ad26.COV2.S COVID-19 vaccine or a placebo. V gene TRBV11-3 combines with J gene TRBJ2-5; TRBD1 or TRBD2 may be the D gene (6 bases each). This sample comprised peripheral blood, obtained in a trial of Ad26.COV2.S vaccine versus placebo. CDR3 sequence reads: CASSLGARGRETQYF. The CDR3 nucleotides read TGTGCCAGCAGCTTAGGTGCCCGGGGGCGCGAGACCCAGTACTTC.